Sequencing of this T cell receptor beta chain was carried out in a study of shared clonotypes between healthy human individuals. This CDR3 has 14 residues. V lost 5 bases and J 4 bases, leaving 13 bases between the germline ends. Germline CDR1 reads SGHTA; CDR2 reads FQGTGA. The study, taken as a whole, reports: Across subsets, estimated richness was generally greater for naive than for memory populations. Clonotypes which were not shared had lower generation probabilities than clonotypes that all four donors shared.

At deep level, the assay was performed. Measured with immunoSEQ multiplex PCR; TCRdb has only the in-frame clones, and not every one. Among about 2.3 million clones listed, 85% to 95% were seen once. With regard to this clone: Antigen specificity is unknown.

The healthy adult donors were HIV-negative and reported no recent acute infections or vaccinations. The gene calls are TRBV7-3 and TRBJ2-3, with unresolved D. This clonotype was sampled from a man aged 18 to 29 in good health. Some clones in this sample may be carry-over from other donors' samples. The sample taken for sequencing was naive CD4+ T cells from PBMCs. Stated subset: CD45RA+ positively selected. The CDR3 coding sequence is TGTGCCAGCAGCGATGGTAACCAGCCAGATACGCAGTATTTT. Its translation is CASSDGNQPDTQYF.